In its sample, the clone carrying this T cell receptor (beta chain) was seen many times. The sample is drawn from a study of spatial heterogeneity in lung cancer. Study summary: In the raw reads, each unique TCR and UMI combination was present more than ten times on average.

Each TCR cDNA molecule carried a unique molecular identifier. Via MiXCR, TCRdb re-called the 5' RACE reads, giving one row per CDR3 protein. The sample records more than 9,000 distinct CDR3 sequences, approximately 6.1% being singletons. The time point is: sample taken at primary tumor resection. The donor population consisted of approximately 70 patients with untreated, early-stage non-small cell lung cancer. Whole RNA, which was extracted from tumor, nontumor lung tissue or frozen PBMC, was sequenced without any cell sorting. Trimming removed 7 bases at V and 7 bases at J, with 14 bases between. Germline assignment: CDR1 MNHEY and CDR2 SVGEGT. The CDR3 sequence is 13 residues long.

Sequencing was performed on normal lung tissue next to the tumor, taken at surgery. The chain links TRBV6-2 or TRBV6-3 to TRBJ2-4; D possibly corresponds to TRBD1 (6 bases). The source of this sequence is a male donor with early-stage non-small cell lung cancer. The CDR3 DNA is TGTGCCAGCAATAAGGGGGATTTGAACATTCAGTACTTC. It translates to CASNKGDLNIQYF.